This T cell receptor (beta chain) was obtained from a study of human T cells and chemical hapten exposure. Looking at the study overall: The variation in per-sample TCR yields arose mainly from small differences in pooled library volumes. Findings of the study overall: TCRs at a frequency above 1 in 1000 stayed unchanged with DPC sensitization.

The trim removed 0 bases at V and 7 bases at J, leaving 7 bases unmatched. The V gene's germline CDR1 is MGHRA and CDR2 YSYEKL. This CDR3 has 16 amino acids. The library tagged each cDNA molecule with unique molecular identifiers. Per the original data handling: Counting gave a median of 95,638 TCRs per sample, with values ranging from about 23,224 to 700,000. TCRdb reprocessed the 5' RACE reads via MiXCR and lists one record per CDR3 protein. The V and J calls shown here were made by TCRdb, not taken from the authors' results. The sample lists 110,000 or so distinct CDR3 sequences; around a fifth were seen once. Before extraction, the whole blood was not fractionated, and total RNA was taken from it. In its sample, this clonotype was seen a few times. Its antigen is as yet unknown.

The clonotype originates from a human donor in good health. The chain has TRBV4-1 and TRBJ2-7, with 12 nucleotides matching TRBD1. CDR3 sequence: CASSQESGQGAREQYF. In DNA form, the CDR3 reads TGCGCCAGCAGCCAAGAATCGGGACAGGGGGCACGGGAGCAGTACTTC.